This T cell receptor beta chain emerged from a study of blood T cell repertoires in COVID-19. In the study overall: Sources were T cells, B-cell-depleted T cells, or PBMCs; the material itself was cDNA or gDNA.

Original processing notes: Cell counts per sample came from amplifying reference gene primers. Clones were read by immunoSEQ multiplex PCR, and TCRdb kept only the in-frame ones, dropping some. V and J calls and clone size are as listed in that table; D and trimming were resolved from the DNA. Here the sample spans roughly 480,000 clones, roughly nine tenths being singletons. The CDR3 spans 14 residues. Germline CDR1 is SGHVS and CDR2 is FQNEAQ. With 8 bases removed from V and 3 bases from J, the gap between germline ends came to 16 bases. This sequence originates from a man in his late teens or twenties with COVID-19, enrolled during active disease. Source material: peripheral blood. The J gene is TRBJ2-5, the V gene TRBV7-8; possible D gene TRBD2, 5 bases. CDR3 region: CASFSESAEETQYF. The CDR3 coding sequence is TGTGCCAGCTTTAGCGAGTCGGCAGAAGAGACCCAGTACTTC.